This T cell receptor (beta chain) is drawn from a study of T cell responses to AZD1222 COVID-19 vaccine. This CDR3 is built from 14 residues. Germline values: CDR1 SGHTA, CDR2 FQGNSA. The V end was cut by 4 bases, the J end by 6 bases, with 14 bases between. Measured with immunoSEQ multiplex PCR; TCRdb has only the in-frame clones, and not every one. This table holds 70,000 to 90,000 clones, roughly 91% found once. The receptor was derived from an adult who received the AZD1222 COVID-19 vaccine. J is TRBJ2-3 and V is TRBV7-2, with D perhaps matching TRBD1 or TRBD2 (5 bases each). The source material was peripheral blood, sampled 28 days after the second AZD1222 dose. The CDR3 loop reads CASSWGRFGDTQYF. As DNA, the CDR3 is TGTGCCAGCAGCTGGGGACGATTCGGGGATACGCAGTATTTT. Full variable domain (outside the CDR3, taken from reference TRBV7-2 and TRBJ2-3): GAGVSQSPSNKVTEKGKDVELRCDPISGHTALYWYRQSLGQGLEFLIYFQGNSAPDKSGLPSDRFSAERTGGSVSTLTIQRTQQEDSAVYLCASSWGRFGDTQYFGPGTRLTVL.